The 5 T cell receptor beta chains listed next were all sequenced from one sample in a study of blood T cell repertoires in COVID-19. The table came from immunoSEQ multiplex PCR; TCRdb's copy has only in-frame clones and leaves some out. The sample holds 400,000 to 550,000 clones, roughly nine tenths seen once. Specimen: PBMCs or T cells enriched from blood (not recorded which). The receptors were sampled from a woman aged 18 to 35 with acute COVID-19.

This chain connects TRBV29-1 to TRBJ1-2, with D uncertain. V lost 4 bases to trimming and J lost 4 bases, with 4 bases between them. The germline V gene has CDR1 SQVTM and CDR2 ANQGSEA. The CDR3 runs to 10 residues. The DNA for the CDR3 is TGCAGCGTTGCCAGCTATGGCTACACCTTC. Translation gives CSVASYGYTF.

This rearrangement joins TRBV13 to TRBJ2-5; TRBD2 agrees at 12 bases. This CDR3 spans 17 amino acids. Germline loops: CDR1 PRHDT, CDR2 FYEKMQ (reference sequence). The J segment lost 4 bases and the V segment lost 4 bases, leaving 10 bases of the junction unmatched. As DNA, the CDR3 is TGTGCCAGCAGCTCCTTCGATCTAGCGGGGGGGCGAGAGACCCAGTACTTC. Translated: CASSSFDLAGGRETQYF.

This chain connects TRBV4-3 to TRBJ2-7, with 9 bases lining up with TRBD1. The CDR3 has 15 amino acids. Germline V gene sequence: CDR1 LGHNA, CDR2 YSLEER. J lost 6 bases, V lost 8 bases, and 14 bases had no gene match. The CDR3 here is CASLYPRTGEFEQYF. In DNA form, the CDR3 reads TGCGCCAGCCTTTATCCCAGGACAGGGGAGTTCGAGCAGTACTTC.

Note on this clone: The same CDR3 is also encoded by other DNA sequences in this sample. The rearrangement joins TRBV28 to TRBJ1-2, with D tentatively TRBD1 (6 bases). This CDR3 is 11 amino acids long. In germline, CDR1 is MDHEN, CDR2 SYDVKM. Trimming removed 4 bases at V and 7 bases at J, with 7 bases between. The chain's CDR3 is CASSSRGGYTF. In nucleotides, the CDR3 is TGTGCCAGCAGTTCCAGGGGTGGCTACACCTTC.

This chain connects TRBV25-1 to TRBJ1-4; 7 nucleotides line up with TRBD1. The CDR3 runs 14 residues. Germline values: CDR1 MGHDK, CDR2 SYGVNS. V was clipped by 4 bases and J by 5 bases; unmatched bases: 4. Here the CDR3 DNA reads TGTGCCAGCAGTGTTGGGACAGAGAATGAAAAACTGTTTTTT. Its protein is CASSVGTENEKLFF.